Included here is one T cell receptor beta chain sequence, with context. Its antigen is unidentified. Sequencing was performed with immunoSEQ multiplex PCR; in TCRdb, only in-frame clones are kept and a portion is missing. The sample has some 88,000 clones, 75% to 90% seen once. The data were taken from a study of siplizumab effects on memory and regulatory T cells. General study findings and limits: Suppressive activity of Tregs proliferating in siplizumab cultures remained unconfirmed. The authors could not assign a naive or memory phenotype to roughly 75-96% of proliferating CD4+ or CD8+ clones. The authors mapped only a minor fraction of alloreactive clones to unstimulated subsets. Naive T cells were seemingly more diverse than memory cells, and major contributions to the alloresponse seemed to be made by them.

The CDR3 extends over 15 amino acids. Germline assignment: CDR1 MNHNS and CDR2 SASEGT. Trimming took 4 bases from V and 2 from J, leaving 14 bases between them. The TCR comes from a human donor in good health. The sample comprised CD4+ T cells sorted from blood. The chain links TRBV6-1 to TRBJ1-2; D not resolved. The CDR3 is CASSAYLNGNYGYTF. As DNA, the CDR3 is TGTGCCAGCAGTGCCTACCTCAATGGCAACTATGGCTACACCTTC.